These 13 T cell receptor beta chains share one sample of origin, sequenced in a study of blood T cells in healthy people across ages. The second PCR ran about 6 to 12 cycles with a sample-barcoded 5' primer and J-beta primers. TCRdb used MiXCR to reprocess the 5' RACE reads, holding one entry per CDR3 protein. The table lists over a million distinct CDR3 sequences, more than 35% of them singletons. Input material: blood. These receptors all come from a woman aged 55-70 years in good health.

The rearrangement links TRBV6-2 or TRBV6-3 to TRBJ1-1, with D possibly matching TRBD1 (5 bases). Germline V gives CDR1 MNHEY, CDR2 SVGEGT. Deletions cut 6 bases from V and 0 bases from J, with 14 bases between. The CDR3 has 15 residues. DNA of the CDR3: TGTGCCAGCAGACACTTGGGGGGTCTGAACACTGAAGCTTTCTTT. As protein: CASRHLGGLNTEAFF.

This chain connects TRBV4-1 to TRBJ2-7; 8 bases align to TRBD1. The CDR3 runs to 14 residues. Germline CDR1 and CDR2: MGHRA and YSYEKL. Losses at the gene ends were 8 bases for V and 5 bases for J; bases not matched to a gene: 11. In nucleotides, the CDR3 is TGCGCCAGCGGCCTGACAGGGGATGTCGACGAGCAGTACTTC. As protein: CASGLTGDVDEQYF.

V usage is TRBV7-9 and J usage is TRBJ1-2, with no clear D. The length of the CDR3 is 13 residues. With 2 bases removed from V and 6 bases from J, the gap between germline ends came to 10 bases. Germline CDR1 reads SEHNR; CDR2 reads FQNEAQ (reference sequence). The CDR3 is CASSLIPWDGYTF. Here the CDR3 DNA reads TGTGCCAGCAGCTTAATACCGTGGGATGGCTACACCTTC.

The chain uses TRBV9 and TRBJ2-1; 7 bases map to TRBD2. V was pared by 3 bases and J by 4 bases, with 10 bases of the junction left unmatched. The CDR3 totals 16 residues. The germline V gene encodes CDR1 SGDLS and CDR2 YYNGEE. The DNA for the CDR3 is TGTGCCAGCAGCGCCGGGGGGAGTACGGGGTACAATGAGCAGTTCTTC. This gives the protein CASSAGGSTGYNEQFF.

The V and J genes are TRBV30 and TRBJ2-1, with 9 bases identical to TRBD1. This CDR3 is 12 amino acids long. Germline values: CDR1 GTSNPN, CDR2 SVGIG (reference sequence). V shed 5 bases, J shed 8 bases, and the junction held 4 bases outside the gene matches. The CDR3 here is CAWGQGRYEQFF. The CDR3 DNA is TGTGCCTGGGGACAGGGGAGGTATGAGCAGTTCTTC. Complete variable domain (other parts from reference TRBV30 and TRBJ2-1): SQTIHQWPATLVQPVGSPLSLECTVEGTSNPNLYWYRQAAGRGLQLLFYSVGIGQISSEVPQNLSASRPQDRQFILSSKKLLLSDSGFYLCAWGQGRYEQFFGPGTRLTVL.

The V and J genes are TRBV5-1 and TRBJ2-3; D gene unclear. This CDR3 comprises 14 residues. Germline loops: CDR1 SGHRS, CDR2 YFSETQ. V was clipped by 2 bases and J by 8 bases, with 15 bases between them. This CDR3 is CASSFRDNLGTQYF. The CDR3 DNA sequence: TGCGCCAGCAGCTTTCGTGACAACTTGGGTACGCAGTATTTT. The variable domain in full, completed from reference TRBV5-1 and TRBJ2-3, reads KAGVTQTPRYLIKTRGQQVTLSCSPISGHRSVSWYQQTPGQGLQFLFEYFSETQRNKGNFPGRFSGRQFSNSRSEMNVSTLELGDSALYLCASSFRDNLGTQYFGPGTRLTVL.

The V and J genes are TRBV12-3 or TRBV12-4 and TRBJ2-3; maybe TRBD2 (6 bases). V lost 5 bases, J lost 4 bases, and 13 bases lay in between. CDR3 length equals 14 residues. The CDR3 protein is CASSTPSAADTQYF. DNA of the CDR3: TGTGCCAGCAGTACTCCTAGCGCCGCAGATACGCAGTATTTT.

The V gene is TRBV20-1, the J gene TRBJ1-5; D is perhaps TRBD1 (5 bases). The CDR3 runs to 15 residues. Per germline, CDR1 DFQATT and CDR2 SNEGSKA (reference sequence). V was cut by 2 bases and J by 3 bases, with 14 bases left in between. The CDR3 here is CSARPGAVVNQPQHF. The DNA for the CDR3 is TGCAGTGCTAGACCCGGGGCCGTCGTCAATCAGCCCCAGCATTTT.

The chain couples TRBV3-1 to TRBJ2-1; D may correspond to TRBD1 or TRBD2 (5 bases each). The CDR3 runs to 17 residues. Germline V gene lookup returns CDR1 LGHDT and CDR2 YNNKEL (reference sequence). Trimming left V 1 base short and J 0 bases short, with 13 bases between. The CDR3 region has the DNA TGTGCCAGCAGCCAAGCAGCCGGGGCTCGCTCCTACAATGAGCAGTTCTTC. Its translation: CASSQAAGARSYNEQFF.

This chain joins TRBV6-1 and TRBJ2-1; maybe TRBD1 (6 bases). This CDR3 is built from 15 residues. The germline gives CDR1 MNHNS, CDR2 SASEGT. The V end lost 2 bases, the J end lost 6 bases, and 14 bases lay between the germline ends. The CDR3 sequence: CASSEYWTEGNEQFF. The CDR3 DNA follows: TGTGCCAGCAGTGAATATTGGACAGAGGGCAATGAGCAGTTCTTC.

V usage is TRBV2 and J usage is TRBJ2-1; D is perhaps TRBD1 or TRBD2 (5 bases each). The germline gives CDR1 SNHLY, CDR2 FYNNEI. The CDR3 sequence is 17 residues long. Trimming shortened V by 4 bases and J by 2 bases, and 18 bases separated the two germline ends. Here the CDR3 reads CASSAAGTVEAYNEQFF. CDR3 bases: TGTGCCAGCAGTGCCGCCGGGACCGTGGAGGCCTACAATGAGCAGTTCTTC.

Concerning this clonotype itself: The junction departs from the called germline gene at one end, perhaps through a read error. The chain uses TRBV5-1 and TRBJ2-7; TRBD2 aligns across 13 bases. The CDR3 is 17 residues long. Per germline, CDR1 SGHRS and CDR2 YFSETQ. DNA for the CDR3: TGCGCCGGCAGCTTGGGGCCTTGGACTAGCGGGAGTTACGAGCAGTACTTC. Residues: CAGSLGPWTSGSYEQYF.

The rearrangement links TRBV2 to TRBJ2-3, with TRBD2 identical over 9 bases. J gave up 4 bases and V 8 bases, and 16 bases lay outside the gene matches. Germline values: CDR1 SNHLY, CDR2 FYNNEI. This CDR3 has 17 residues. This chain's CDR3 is CASPTIQGLAIADTQYF. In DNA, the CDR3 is TGTGCCAGCCCCACCATTCAGGGACTAGCTATAGCAGATACGCAGTATTTT.